These T cell receptor beta chains were read from a single sample in a study of blood T cell repertoires in COVID-19. The table came from immunoSEQ multiplex PCR; TCRdb's copy has only in-frame clones and leaves some out. This table has about 110,000 clones, 80% to 90% appearing once. The sample comprised peripheral blood. These receptors came from a human donor in a cohort sampled during active COVID-19. CDR3s include the opening cysteine and the closing phenylalanine or tryptophan. A D gene is named only where the DNA matches it firmly. For some rows the clone size is stated as once, few or many, or as a class when expanded; others skip it.

TRBV19	few	16	.	TRBJ1-6	CASSMARSSYNSPLHF	TGTGCCAGTAGTATGGCGAGGAGCTCCTATAATTCACCCCTCCACTTT
TRBV27	.	16	TRBD2	TRBJ2-3	CASSAGLAGVLDTQYF	TGTGCCAGCAGTGCGGGACTAGCGGGAGTGTTAGATACGCAGTATTTT
TRBV11-2	.	16	TRBD1	TRBJ1-2	CASSLGGTGRDYGYTF	TGTGCCAGCAGCTTAGGCGGGACAGGGAGGGACTATGGCTACACCTTC
TRBV19	.	13	TRBD2	TRBJ2-5	CASSGAGGETQYF	TGTGCCAGTAGTGGCGCGGGAGGAGAGACCCAGTACTTC
TRBV2	.	13	.	TRBJ1-1	CASSAYPRTEAFF	TGTGCCAGCAGTGCTTACCCGAGGACTGAAGCTTTCTTT
TRBV2	once	15	TRBD2	TRBJ2-2	CASSVREGNTGELFF	TGTGCCAGCAGTGTACGGGAGGGGAACACCGGGGAGCTGTTTTTT
TRBV13	.	15	TRBD1	TRBJ2-1	CASSDGTGTYNEQFF	TGTGCCAGCAGCGACGGGACAGGCACCTACAATGAGCAGTTCTTC
TRBV2	.	15	TRBD1	TRBJ2-5	CASSEASGGQETQYF	TGTGCCAGCAGTGAAGCGTCAGGGGGCCAAGAGACCCAGTACTTC
TRBV5-1	.	14	.	TRBJ1-3	CASSGGHPGNTIYF	TGCGCCAGCAGCGGGGGACACCCTGGAAACACCATATATTTT
TRBV19	.	14	.	TRBJ2-7	CASSSLGPSYEQYF	TGTGCCAGTAGTTCTCTGGGGCCATCCTACGAGCAGTACTTC
TRBV13	.	12	.	TRBJ2-7	CASSLSSYEQYF	TGTGCCAGCAGCTTATCCAGCTACGAGCAGTACTTC
TRBV13	.	19	.	TRBJ2-3	CASSSMLGGRISSTDTQYF	TGTGCCAGCAGCTCCATGCTCGGGGGGCGGATTAGTAGCACAGATACGCAGTATTTT
TRBV9	.	16	.	TRBJ1-5	CASSVSETVDNQPQHF	TGTGCCAGCAGCGTCAGCGAGACAGTGGACAATCAGCCCCAGCATTTT
TRBV7-9	few	17	TRBD1	TRBJ2-2	CASSSPLDRVNTGELFF	TGTGCCAGCAGCTCCCCCTTGGACAGGGTGAACACCGGGGAGCTGTTTTTT
TRBV7-9	once	16	TRBD2	TRBJ2-4	CASSSLAGGPVNIQYF	TGTGCCAGCAGCTCCTTGGCGGGAGGGCCAGTGAACATTCAGTACTTC
TRBV19	.	15	.	TRBJ2-1	CASSATGSSYNEQFF	TGTGCCAGTAGTGCCACAGGGAGCTCCTACAATGAGCAGTTCTTC
TRBV19	.	14	.	TRBJ1-5	CASSVRSSGQPQHF	TGTGCCAGTAGTGTTCGGAGTTCGGGTCAGCCCCAGCATTTT
TRBV6-5	.	13	.	TRBJ1-2	CASSPGGAYGYTF	TGTGCCAGCAGTCCCGGGGGGGCTTATGGCTACACCTTC
TRBV6-2/TRBV6-3	.	17	.	TRBJ1-1	CASSYRPGELVNTEAFF	TGTGCCAGCAGTTACAGGCCGGGGGAGTTAGTGAACACTGAAGCTTTCTTT
TRBV4-1	.	16	.	TRBJ2-7	CASSPPPSQQPYEQYF	TGCGCCAGCAGCCCGCCACCTAGCCAACAGCCCTACGAGCAGTACTTC
TRBV5-1	once	16	.	TRBJ2-3	CASSFSFGELADTQYF	TGCGCCAGCAGCTTTTCGTTCGGGGAACTGGCAGATACGCAGTATTTT
TRBV5-5	.	14	.	TRBJ2-1	CASSSLSGRSEQFF	TGTGCCAGCAGCTCACTCAGCGGACGGAGTGAGCAGTTCTTC
TRBV6-6	few	15	TRBD1	TRBJ2-2	CAINRGPGNTGELFF	TGTGCCATCAATAGGGGGCCCGGAAACACCGGGGAGCTGTTTTTT
TRBV6-5	.	14	TRBD1	TRBJ2-3	CASRRQGQSDTQYF	TGTGCCAGCAGGAGACAGGGTCAATCAGATACGCAGTATTTT
TRBV30	once	15	TRBD1	TRBJ2-7	CAWSGDRGVVYEQYF	TGTGCCTGGAGCGGGGACAGGGGGGTAGTATACGAGCAGTACTTC
TRBV7-9	few	13	.	TRBJ1-2	CASSPGSNYGYTF	TGTGCCAGCAGCCCGGGATCTAACTATGGCTACACCTTC
TRBV3-1/TRBV3-2	.	15	.	TRBJ2-1	CASSQISQGGNEQFF	TGTGCCAGCAGCCAAATCAGCCAGGGTGGGAATGAGCAGTTCTTC
TRBV19	.	15	TRBD1	TRBJ1-1	CASSIGQGVYTEAFF	TGTGCCAGTAGTATAGGACAGGGTGTCTACACTGAAGCTTTCTTT
TRBV5-6	.	18	TRBD1	TRBJ1-4	CASSLKGQIFATNEKLFF	TGTGCCAGCAGCTTGAAGGGACAGATTTTTGCAACTAATGAAAAACTGTTTTTT
TRBV11-2	.	16	.	TRBJ2-1	CASSTHLGWGDNEQFF	TGTGCCAGCAGCACGCACCTTGGGTGGGGGGACAATGAGCAGTTCTTC
TRBV19	.	14	.	TRBJ2-7	CASSPPGEVYEQYF	TGTGCCAGTAGTCCCCCGGGAGAGGTGTACGAGCAGTACTTC
TRBV11-2	.	15	.	TRBJ2-1	CASSLDLSSYNEQFF	TGTGCCAGCAGCTTAGATCTAAGTTCCTACAATGAGCAGTTCTTC
TRBV28	.	15	TRBD2	TRBJ2-1	CASSAGTSEWIEQFF	TGTGCCAGCAGCGCGGGGACTAGCGAATGGATTGAGCAGTTCTTC
TRBV11-2	.	16	TRBD1	TRBJ1-1	CASSLGRGRGLTEAFF	TGTGCCAGCAGCTTAGGGAGGGGCAGGGGGCTGACTGAAGCTTTCTTT
TRBV7-9	.	17	.	TRBJ2-6	CASEKTTTYSGANVLTF	TGTGCCAGCGAGAAGACAACCACCTACTCTGGGGCCAACGTCCTGACTTTC
TRBV4-2	few	16	.	TRBJ1-5	CASSQVIAGSNQPQHF	TGTGCCAGCAGCCAAGTGATCGCGGGAAGCAATCAGCCCCAGCATTTT
TRBV18	.	18	.	TRBJ1-3	CASSPYSGQITSGNTIYF	TGTGCCAGCTCACCTTACTCGGGACAAATAACGTCTGGAAACACCATATATTTT
TRBV23-1	.	9	TRBD1	TRBJ1-3	CASLDRVGF	TGCGCCAGTTTGGACAGGGTGGGATTT
TRBV4-1	.	15	.	TRBJ2-5	CASSQLGGPGETQYF	TGCGCCAGCAGCCAATTGGGGGGGCCAGGGGAGACCCAGTACTTC
TRBV7-2	once	18	TRBD1	TRBJ2-3	CASSLAGGTGDLTDTQYF	TGTGCCAGCAGCTTAGCGGGAGGGACAGGGGATCTTACAGATACGCAGTATTTT
TRBV7-3	once	16	.	TRBJ2-6	CASTSPPRSGANVLTF	TGTGCCAGCACCTCCCCCCCCCGGAGTGGGGCCAACGTCCTGACTTTC
TRBV18	.	15	TRBD1	TRBJ2-2	CASSPTGGASGELFF	TGTGCCAGCTCACCAACAGGGGGCGCCTCCGGGGAGCTGTTTTTT
TRBV5-4	.	19	TRBD2	TRBJ2-3	CASSPKIGTSGKSTDTQYF	TGTGCCAGCAGCCCCAAAATCGGGACTAGCGGAAAGAGCACAGATACGCAGTATTTT
TRBV4-2	.	14	.	TRBJ1-1	CASSQGLGNTEAFF	TGTGCCAGCAGCCAAGGACTGGGGAACACTGAAGCTTTCTTT
TRBV11-2	once	15	TRBD1	TRBJ2-7	CASSLDGTGTYEQYF	TGTGCCAGCAGCTTGGATGGGACAGGTACCTACGAGCAGTACTTC
TRBV6-5	.	14	TRBD1	TRBJ1-2	CASSQDRANYGYTF	TGTGCCAGCAGTCAGGACAGGGCTAACTATGGCTACACCTTC
TRBV9	.	15	TRBD2	TRBJ2-1	CASSVGTSAYNEQFF	TGTGCCAGCAGCGTCGGGACTAGCGCCTACAATGAGCAGTTCTTC
TRBV6-5	.	15	TRBD1	TRBJ1-6	CASRTGTGVNSPLHF	TGTGCCAGCAGAACCGGGACAGGGGTTAATTCACCCCTCCACTTT
TRBV5-5	.	14	.	TRBJ2-7	CASSLGDSFNEQYF	TGTGCCAGCAGCTTGGGCGACAGCTTCAACGAGCAGTACTTC
TRBV24-1	.	15	TRBD2	TRBJ2-3	CATSDWGGTTDTQYF	TGTGCCACCAGTGATTGGGGGGGGACCACAGATACGCAGTATTTT
TRBV3-1/TRBV3-2	.	17	.	TRBJ2-6	CASSQDRGSSGANVLTF	TGTGCCAGCAGCCAAGATCGCGGATCTTCTGGGGCCAACGTCCTGACTTTC
TRBV21-1	.	14	.	TRBJ2-7	CASSCGPSSYEQYF	TGTGCCAGCAGTTGTGGGCCAAGCTCCTACGAGCAGTACTTC
TRBV16	.	16	.	TRBJ1-5	CASSHVDSYSNQPQHF	TGTGCCAGCAGCCATGTAGACAGCTATAGCAATCAGCCCCAGCATTTT
TRBV7-9	.	14	.	TRBJ2-5	CASSLRSTGETQYF	TGTGCCAGCAGCTTAAGGTCCACCGGGGAGACCCAGTACTTC